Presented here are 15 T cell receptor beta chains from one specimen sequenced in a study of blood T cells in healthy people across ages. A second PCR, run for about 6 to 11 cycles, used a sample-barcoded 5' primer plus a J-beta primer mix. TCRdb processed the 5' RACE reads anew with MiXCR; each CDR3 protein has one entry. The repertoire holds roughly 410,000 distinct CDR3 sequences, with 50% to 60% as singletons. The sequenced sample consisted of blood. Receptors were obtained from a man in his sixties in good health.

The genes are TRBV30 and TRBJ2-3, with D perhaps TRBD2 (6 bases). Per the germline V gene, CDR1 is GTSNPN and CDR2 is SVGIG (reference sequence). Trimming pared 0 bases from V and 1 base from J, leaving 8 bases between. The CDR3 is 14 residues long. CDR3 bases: TGTGCCTGGAGTGTCGGGAGTCGCACAGATACGCAGTATTTT. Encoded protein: CAWSVGSRTDTQYF.

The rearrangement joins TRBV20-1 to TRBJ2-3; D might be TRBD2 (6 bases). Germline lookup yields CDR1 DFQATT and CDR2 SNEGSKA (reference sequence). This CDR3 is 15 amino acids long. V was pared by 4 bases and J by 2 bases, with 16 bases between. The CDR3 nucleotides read TGCAGTGCTATGACCCTTCGGCGGGACACAGATACGCAGTATTTT. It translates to CSAMTLRRDTDTQYF.

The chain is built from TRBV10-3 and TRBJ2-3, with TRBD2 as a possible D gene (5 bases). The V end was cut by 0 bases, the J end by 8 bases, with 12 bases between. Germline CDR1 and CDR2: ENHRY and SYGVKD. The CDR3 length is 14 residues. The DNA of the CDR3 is TGTGCCATCAGTGAGTCGCCCCGGGGTGGTACGCAGTATTTT. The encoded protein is CAISESPRGGTQYF.

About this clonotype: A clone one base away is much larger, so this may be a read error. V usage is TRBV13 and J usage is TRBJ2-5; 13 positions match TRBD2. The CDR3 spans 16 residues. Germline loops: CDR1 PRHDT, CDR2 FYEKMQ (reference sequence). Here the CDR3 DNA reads TGTGCCGGCAGCCCACCACTAGCGGGGGGGCAGGAGACCCAGTACTTC. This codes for CAGSPPLAGGQETQYF.

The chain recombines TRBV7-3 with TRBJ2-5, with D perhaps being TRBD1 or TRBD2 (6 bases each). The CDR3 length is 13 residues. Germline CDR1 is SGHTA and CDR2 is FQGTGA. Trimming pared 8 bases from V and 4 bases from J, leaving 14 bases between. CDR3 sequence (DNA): TGTGCCAGCTCCCGAAGGGGGGCAGAGACCCAGTACTTC. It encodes CASSRRGAETQYF.

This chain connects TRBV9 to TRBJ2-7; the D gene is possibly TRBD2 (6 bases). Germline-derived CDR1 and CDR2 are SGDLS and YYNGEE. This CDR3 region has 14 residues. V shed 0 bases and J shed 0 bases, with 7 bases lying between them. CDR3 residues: CASSVDGGSYEQYF. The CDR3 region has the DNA TGTGCCAGCAGCGTAGACGGGGGCTCCTACGAGCAGTACTTC.

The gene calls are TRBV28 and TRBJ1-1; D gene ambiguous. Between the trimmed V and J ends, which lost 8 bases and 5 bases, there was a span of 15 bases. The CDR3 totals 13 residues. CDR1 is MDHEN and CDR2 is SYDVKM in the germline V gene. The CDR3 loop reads CASSEGGRTEAFF. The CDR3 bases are TGTGCCAGCTCGGAGGGAGGGAGGACTGAAGCTTTCTTT.

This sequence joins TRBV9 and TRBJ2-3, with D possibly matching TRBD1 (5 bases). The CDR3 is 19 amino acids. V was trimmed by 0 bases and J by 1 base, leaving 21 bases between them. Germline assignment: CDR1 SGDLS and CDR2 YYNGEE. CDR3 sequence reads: CASSVEGVVGTGGTDTQYF. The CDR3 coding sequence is TGTGCCAGCAGCGTAGAAGGGGTGGTGGGCACAGGAGGCACAGATACGCAGTATTTT. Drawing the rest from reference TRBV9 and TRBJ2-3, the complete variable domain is DSGVTQTPKHLITATGQRVTLRCSPRSGDLSVYWYQQSLDQGLQFLIQYYNGEERAKGNILERFSAQQFPDLHSELNLSSLELGDSALYFCASSVEGVVGTGGTDTQYFGPGTRLTVL.

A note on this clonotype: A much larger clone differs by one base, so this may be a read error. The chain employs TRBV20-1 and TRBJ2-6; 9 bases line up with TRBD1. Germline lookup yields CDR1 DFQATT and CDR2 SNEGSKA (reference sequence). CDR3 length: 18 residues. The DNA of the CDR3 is TGCGGTGCTAGGGACAGGGTTGGAGGATACTCTGGGGCCAACGTCCTGACTTTC. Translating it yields CGARDRVGGYSGANVLTF.

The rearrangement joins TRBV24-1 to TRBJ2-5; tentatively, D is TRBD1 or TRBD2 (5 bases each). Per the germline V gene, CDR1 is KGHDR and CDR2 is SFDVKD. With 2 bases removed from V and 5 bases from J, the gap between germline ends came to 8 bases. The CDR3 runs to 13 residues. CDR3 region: CATSDSREETQYF. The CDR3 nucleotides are TGTGCCACCAGTGATTCCAGGGAGGAGACCCAGTACTTC.

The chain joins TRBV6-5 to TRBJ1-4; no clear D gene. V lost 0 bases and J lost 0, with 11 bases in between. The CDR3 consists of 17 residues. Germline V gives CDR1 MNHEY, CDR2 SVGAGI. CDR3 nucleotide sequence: TGTGCCAGCAGTTACTCGAGGCCAGAGGCAACTAATGAAAAACTGTTTTTT. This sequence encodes CASSYSRPEATNEKLFF.

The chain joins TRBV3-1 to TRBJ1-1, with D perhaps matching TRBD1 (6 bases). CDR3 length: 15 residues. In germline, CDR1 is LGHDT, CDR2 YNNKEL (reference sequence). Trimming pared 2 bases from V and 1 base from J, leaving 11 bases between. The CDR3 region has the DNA TGTGCCAGCAGCCAAAACGTACAGGGGAACACTGAAGCTTTCTTT. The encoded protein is CASSQNVQGNTEAFF.

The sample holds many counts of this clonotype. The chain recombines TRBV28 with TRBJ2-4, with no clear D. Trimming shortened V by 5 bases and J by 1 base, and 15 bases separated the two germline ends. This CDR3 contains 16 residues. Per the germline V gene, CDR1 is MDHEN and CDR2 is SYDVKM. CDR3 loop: CASSPRLLRAKNIQYF. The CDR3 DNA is TGTGCCAGCAGTCCTCGACTCCTTCGGGCCAAAAACATTCAGTACTTC.

The CDR3 nucleotides are TGTGCCAGCAGTGAAACCGCGGGATGGGAGCAGTTCTTC. It is translated as CASSETAGWEQFF. The rearrangement uses TRBV6-1 and TRBJ2-1; a possible D gene is TRBD2 (6 bases). The CDR3 consists of 13 residues. V lost 2 bases and J 10 bases, leaving 12 bases between the germline ends. The germline gives CDR1 MNHNS, CDR2 SASEGT.

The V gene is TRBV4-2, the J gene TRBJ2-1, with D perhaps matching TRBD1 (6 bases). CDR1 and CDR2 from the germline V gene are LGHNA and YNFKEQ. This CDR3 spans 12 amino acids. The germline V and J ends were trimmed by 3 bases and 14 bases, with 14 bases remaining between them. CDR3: CASSHPGQKEFF. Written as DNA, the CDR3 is TGTGCCAGCAGCCATCCTGGACAGAAAGAGTTCTTC.